Shown below are 10 T cell receptor beta chains from a single sample sequenced in a study of T cell responses to AZD1222 COVID-19 vaccine. Assay: immunoSEQ multiplex PCR; the TCRdb copy retains only in-frame clones and omits some. The sample contains around 200,000 clones, about 90% of which appear only once. The sequencing here drew on peripheral blood, taken on day 0 of AZD1222 vaccination. All receptors come from an adult in good health.

Only a few counts were recorded for this clone. The chain employs TRBV11-2 and TRBJ1-6; D not certain. Germline CDR1 and CDR2: SGHAT and FQNNGV. Trimming shortened V by 1 base and J by 7 bases, and 11 bases separated the two germline ends. CDR3 size: 15 residues. The CDR3 nucleotides are TGTGCCAGCAGCTTAGGCGAGATGGGGAATTCACCCCTCCACTTT. It is translated as CASSLGEMGNSPLHF. Full variable domain (rest looked up from reference TRBV11-2 and TRBJ1-6): EAGVAQSPRYKIIEKRQSVAFWCNPISGHATLYWYQQILGQGPKLLIQFQNNGVVDDSQLPKDRFSAERLKGVDSTLKIQPAKLEDSAVYLCASSLGEMGNSPLHFGNGTRLTVT.

This clone has just one count. The rearrangement joins TRBV25-1 to TRBJ2-7; possible D gene TRBD1, 6 bases. The CDR3 loop spans 11 amino acids. V was clipped by 8 bases and J by 3 bases, with 8 bases between them. Germline CDR1 and CDR2: MGHDK and SYGVNS. The CDR3 DNA reads as TGTGCCAGCGGACAGAGCTACGAGCAGTACTTC. Encoded protein: CASGQSYEQYF.

This clone was recorded only once. The chain recombines TRBV23-1 with TRBJ2-7, with 9 bases identical to TRBD1. TRBV23-1 has ORF status, its function being uncertain. The CDR3 runs 17 residues. J lost 0 bases, V lost 0 bases, and 6 bases had no gene match. This chain's CDR3 is CASSQSEGTGSSYEQYF. The DNA of the CDR3 is TGCGCCAGCAGTCAATCGGAAGGGACAGGGAGCTCCTACGAGCAGTACTTC.

The genes are TRBV6-5 and TRBJ2-1; possible D gene TRBD2, 5 bases. Germline V gene lookup returns CDR1 MNHEY and CDR2 SVGAGI. The CDR3 loop spans 14 amino acids. The germline V and J ends were trimmed by 2 bases and 1 base, with 6 bases remaining between them. CDR3 region: CASSYERSYNEQFF. The CDR3, as DNA: TGTGCCAGCAGTTACGAGCGGTCCTACAATGAGCAGTTCTTC.

This chain links TRBV7-3 with TRBJ1-6; TRBD1 is a possible D gene (5 bases). CDR3 length: 15 residues. Trimming cost V 3 bases and J 7 bases, with 13 bases left between them. The germline V gene encodes CDR1 SGHTA and CDR2 FQGTGA. The CDR3 is CASSLEAGVNSPLHF. The DNA for the CDR3 is TGTGCCAGCAGCTTGGAAGCGGGGGTAAATTCACCCCTCCACTTT. The full variable domain, completed using reference TRBV7-3 and TRBJ1-6, is GAGVSQTPSNKVTEKGKYVELRCDPISGHTALYWYRQSLGQGPEFLIYFQGTGAADDSGLPNDRFFAVRPEGSVSTLKIQRTERGDSAVYLCASSLEAGVNSPLHFGNGTRLTVT.

This clone was seen a few times. V usage is TRBV14 and J usage is TRBJ1-4, with 8 bases identical to TRBD1. CDR1 is SGHDN and CDR2 is FVKESK in the germline V gene. The CDR3 runs 17 residues. V lost 2 bases, J lost 8 bases, and 13 bases stayed unmatched. The chain's CDR3 is CASSQWGQATSREKLFF. Here the CDR3 DNA reads TGTGCCAGCAGCCAATGGGGACAGGCCACCTCAAGGGAAAAACTGTTTTTT.

The CDR3 DNA sequence: TGTGCCAGCAGCGTAGTCCCAGGGGCAAAAGATACGCAGTATTTT. Protein product: CASSVVPGAKDTQYF. The chain uses TRBV9 and TRBJ2-3; D may be TRBD1 (6 bases). There are 15 residues in the CDR3. Germline CDR1 is SGDLS and CDR2 is YYNGEE. V was pared by 0 bases and J by 5 bases, with 13 bases between.

Here the CDR3 DNA reads TGTGCCAGCAGCCAAAGAGGGCGAATGAGTCTCCTTCAAGAGACCCAGTACTTC. Translation gives CASSQRGRMSLLQETQYF. The chain employs TRBV4-2 and TRBJ2-5; the D gene is possibly TRBD2 (5 bases). Germline CDR1 LGHNA, CDR2 YNFKEQ. The CDR3 runs to 18 residues. V was pared by 2 bases and J by 2 bases, with 21 bases between.

CDR3 sequence (DNA): TGTGCCAGCAAATCCCCCACAGCGACTAATTCACCCCTCCACTTT. It translates to CASKSPTATNSPLHF. V usage is TRBV27 and J usage is TRBJ1-6; D remains unclear. CDR3 length equals 15 residues. CDR1 MNHEY and CDR2 SMNVEV come from the germline V gene (reference sequence). Trimming left V 7 bases short and J 6 bases short, with 16 bases between.

V and J are TRBV4-1 and TRBJ2-7, with D perhaps assigned TRBD1 or TRBD2 (5 bases each). The CDR3 runs 18 residues. CDR1 and CDR2 (germline): MGHRA, YSYEKL. Trimming cost V 1 base and J 3 bases, with 22 bases left between them. The CDR3 DNA is TGCGCCAGCAGCCAAGGGTCAGGGAAGGGAGACTATGGCTACGAGCAGTACTTC. This sequence encodes CASSQGSGKGDYGYEQYF.